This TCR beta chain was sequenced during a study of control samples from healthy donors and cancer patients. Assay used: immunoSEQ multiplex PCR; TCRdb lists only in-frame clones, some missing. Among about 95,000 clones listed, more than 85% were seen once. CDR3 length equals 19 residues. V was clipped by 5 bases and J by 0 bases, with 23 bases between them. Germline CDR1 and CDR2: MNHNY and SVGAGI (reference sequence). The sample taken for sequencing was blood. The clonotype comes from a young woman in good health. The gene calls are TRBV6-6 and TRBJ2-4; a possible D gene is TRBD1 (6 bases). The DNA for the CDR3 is TGTGCCAGCAGTCAACAGGGTGGAGGATCACAGACAGCCAAAAACATTCAGTACTTC. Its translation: CASSQQGGGSQTAKNIQYF.